This TCR beta chain was recovered during a study of blood T cells in healthy people across ages (dated by TCRdb to between 2015 and 2016). About the full investigation: In model experiments, roughly one uniquely barcoded TCR beta cDNA molecule per two T cells was captured by template switching. For two donors (one aged 18 to 30 and one aged 80 or older), the study analyzed two additional independent replicas of 1 million unique cDNA reads from the same blood draw. Donors of different ages were randomly distributed across sequencing lanes to avoid experimental bias. The study measured age-related changes in TCR beta repertoire diversity using deep sequencing normalized with unique cDNA molecular identifiers. Donors were grouped into four age groups: young (average 16 years), middle-aged (39), aged (roughly 67) and long-lived (about 90).

The CDR3 starts with the cysteine, ends with the phenylalanine, and has 16 residues. Just the 48-base CDR3 DNA is kept, in frame starting at base 1. According to the germline V gene (reference sequence), CDR1 reads MNHEY and CDR2 reads SMNVEV. Compared with germline, V lacks 6 bases and J lacks 3 bases; bases without a gene match: 11. The full study reports these points: There was a strong correlation between observed TCR beta diversity and the percentage of naive T cells measured by flow cytometry. Estimates of total diversity based on one million sequenced T cells were considered lower bounds and underestimates. Conclusive comparison of naive and antigen-experienced compartments was prevented by the profiling of bulk unsorted PBMCs. The CMV infection status of donors was not known, potentially confounding age-related changes in expanded clonotypes. Compared with the aged group, more naive CD4+ T cells, fewer expanded clones and increased TCR diversity were shown by the long-lived group, suggesting age selection. Observed TCR beta diversity per million T cells fell roughly linearly with age, and a significant reduction was already apparent by age about 38.

This clonotype was counted a few times. Its specific antigen is unknown. No much larger clonotype is one base removed from it; base qualities were not supplied. Donors were approximately 42 systemically healthy Caucasian individuals from Russia aged roughly 6 to 90 years. Each donor gave 8 to 10 milliliters of peripheral blood, drawn into EDTA-treated Vacutainer tubes. Ficoll-Paque density-gradient centrifugation was used to isolate PBMCs, with at least 6 million per sample. Trizol reagent was used to extract total RNA from PBMCs, with at least 5.5 micrograms per sample. The percentages of naive CD45RAhigh/CD27high T cells were determined by flow cytometry on a PBMC aliquot from every donor. The library was made by 5' RACE. The sequencer listed for this sample is Illumina HiSeq 2500. A second PCR of roughly 6 to 12 cycles was performed with a sample-barcoded 5' primer and a J-beta primer mix. Each TCR beta cDNA molecule received a unique molecular identifier from a template-switch 5' adaptor carrying 12 random nucleotides. At least 2.5 million CDR3-containing paired-end reads were obtained from each sample. All of the RNA was converted into first-strand cDNA using the Mint cDNA synthesis kit, with a TRBC-specific oligonucleotide serving as the primer. After uracil-DNA glycosylase treatment, a first 18-cycle PCR used universal primers M1SS and BC2_uni_R on all cDNA. Regarding the original processing steps: Each sample was normalized by randomly selecting 1 million high-quality reads, each carrying a distinct molecular identifier. Reads with shared molecular identifiers were discarded instead of being binned into consensus sequences. MiTCR, with a Q25 quality threshold and the strictest error-elimination algorithm, was used for CDR3 identification, clonotype clustering and error correction. A nonparametric unseen species model with Euler transformation was used to estimate a lower bound on total TCR beta diversity. TCRdb reprocessing: public reads trimmed at Q25 with fastp, clones called with MiXCR, in-frame beta chains kept. Each entry merges the rows of one CDR3 protein and shows their most common DNA and genes. The V and J calls, along with clone size, are taken from TCRdb and not from the paper's own processing. The sample table lists roughly 2 million distinct CDR3 sequences, around half of them with a count of one. The ten largest clones capture over 2% of the sample.

The receptor was isolated from a woman between 40 and 50 years old in good health. The sample comprised blood. The V and J segments used are TRBV27 and TRBJ2-5, and 9 junctional nucleotides match TRBD1. The CDR3 reads CASSLTGDRVEETQYF. The DNA reads TGTGCCAGCAGCCTTACGGGGGACAGGGTCGAAGAGACCCAGTACTTC.